The 8 T cell receptor beta chains below all came from one sample that was sequenced in a study of PD-1 blockade in mismatch repair-deficient tumors. Assay: immunoSEQ multiplex PCR; the TCRdb copy retains only in-frame clones and omits some. The sample includes some 130,000 clones, around nine tenths seen only once; the top ten take about 12%. The input for sequencing was peripheral blood, taken roughly 70 weeks after starting pembrolizumab. These receptors were collected from an adult with mismatch repair-deficient cancer.

This clone was counted between two and nine times. The V call is TRBV7-8, the J call TRBJ2-7; no clear D gene. Germline loops: CDR1 SGHVS, CDR2 FQNEAQ. CDR3 length: 13 amino acids. V lost 1 base, J lost 2 bases, and 6 bases lay in between. The CDR3 spells CASSLGGTYEQYF. DNA for the CDR3: TGTGCCAGCAGCTTAGGTGGAACCTACGAGCAGTACTTC.

This clone has only one observation. The chain recombines TRBV4-3 with TRBJ1-1; D not certain. The CDR3 runs to 13 residues. Trimming took 1 base from V and 1 from J, leaving 4 bases between them. Germline loops: CDR1 LGHNA, CDR2 YSLEER. The CDR3, as DNA: TGCGCCAGCAGCCAAGGGGCGAACACTGAAGCTTTCTTT. Protein sequence: CASSQGANTEAFF.

This clone has just one count. The rearrangement joins TRBV6-1 to TRBJ2-7, with 10 bases lining up with TRBD1. CDR1 is MNHNS, CDR2 SASEGT, per germline. V lost 2 bases to trimming and J lost 2 bases; unmatched junction nucleotides: 9. The CDR3 has 17 amino acids. CDR3 DNA: TGTGCCAGCAGTGAAAAGTGGTCCGGGACAGGGGCCTACGAGCAGTACTTC. As protein: CASSEKWSGTGAYEQYF.

The chain carries TRBV11-2 and TRBJ2-7, with 7 bases fitting TRBD1. The CDR3 spans 14 residues. Germline CDR1 SGHAT, CDR2 FQNNGV. The junction had 4 bases not matched to a gene; V was cut back by 3 bases and J by 2 bases. DNA of the CDR3: TGTGCCAGCAGCTTGACGACAGGGACCTACGAGCAGTACTTC. It encodes CASSLTTGTYEQYF.

This chain joins TRBV7-9 and TRBJ2-3; 8 bases line up with TRBD1. The CDR3 loop spans 16 amino acids. The junction had 9 bases not matched to a gene; V was cut back by 5 bases and J by 2 bases. CDR1 is SEHNR, CDR2 FQNEAQ, per germline (reference sequence). CDR3 amino acids: CASSPRQGTNTDTQYF. In DNA form, the CDR3 reads TGTGCCAGCAGCCCCCGACAGGGGACGAACACAGATACGCAGTATTTT.

The chain joins TRBV6-1 to TRBJ2-7; weak D call: TRBD1 (5 bases). Between the trimmed V and J ends, which lost 1 base and 3 bases, there was a span of 10 bases. Germline CDR1 and CDR2: MNHNS and SASEGT. The CDR3 runs 14 residues. Here the CDR3 DNA reads TGTGCCAGCAGTGAAGGGCAGGGAATCTACGAGCAGTACTTC. Translated, it gives CASSEGQGIYEQYF.

The chain is built from TRBV2 and TRBJ2-1; 7 nucleotides line up with TRBD1. Germline V CDR1 and CDR2: SNHLY, FYNNEI. Losses at the gene ends were 8 bases for V and 2 bases for J; bases not matched to a gene: 9. The CDR3 contains 15 residues. The chain's CDR3 is CASRKGAATYNEQFF. The CDR3 bases are TGTGCCAGCCGGAAGGGGGCTGCCACCTACAATGAGCAGTTCTTC.

The V gene is TRBV5-5, the J gene TRBJ2-7, with 15 positions matching TRBD2. This CDR3 has 17 amino acids. CDR1 is SGHKS and CDR2 is YYEKEE in the germline V gene (reference sequence). Unmatched junction bases numbered 11, after V lost 4 bases and J lost 6 bases. CDR3 region: CASSLGLAGGQGSEQYF. CDR3 nucleotides: TGTGCCAGCAGCCTGGGACTAGCGGGAGGACAAGGTAGCGAGCAGTACTTC.